These 27 T cell receptor beta chains were all obtained from the same sample, sequenced in a study of T cell responses to AZD1222 COVID-19 vaccine. The protocol was immunoSEQ multiplex PCR, while the TCRdb copy is restricted to in-frame clones and leaves out a portion. Of roughly 200,000 clones in the sample, 80% to 95% were seen once. The sequencing used peripheral blood, collected 28 days after the second AZD1222 dose. The origin of the receptors is an adult who received the AZD1222 COVID-19 vaccine.

The V and J genes are TRBV18 and TRBJ1-2; a possible D gene is TRBD1 (6 bases). The ends were cut back, 3 bases at V and 6 bases at J, with 20 bases in the middle. The length of the CDR3 is 16 residues. Germline CDR1 and CDR2: KGHSH and LQKENI. The CDR3 bases are TGTGCCAGCTCACCCGGACAGAGGGGATTCACGGATGGCTACACCTTC. As protein: CASSPGQRGFTDGYTF.

The genes are TRBV3-1 (or the pseudogene TRBV3-2) and TRBJ2-3; 9 nucleotides line up with TRBD2. CDR3 length: 18 amino acids. Trimming cost V 0 bases and J 3 bases; bases outside gene matches: 10. From germline, CDR1 is LGHDT and CDR2 YNNKEL (reference sequence). CDR3 in DNA: TGTGCCAGCAGCCAAGAGCAGTGGTGGCGGGAGGGAACAGATACGCAGTATTTT. This codes for CASSQEQWWREGTDTQYF.

V is TRBV23-1 and J is TRBJ2-7; D possibly uses TRBD1 or TRBD2 (5 bases each). TRBV23-1 is known as an ORF, though its function is uncertain. This CDR3 region has 13 residues. Trimming left V 6 bases short and J 2 bases short, with 11 bases between. In DNA form, the CDR3 reads TGCGCCAGCAGCCCGGGACGCCCCTACGAGCAGTACTTC. As protein: CASSPGRPYEQYF.

The chain couples TRBV7-8 to TRBJ2-7; D gene ambiguous. This CDR3 spans 15 amino acids. CDR1 is SGHVS, CDR2 FQNEAQ, per germline. V lost 2 bases to trimming and J lost 2 bases, with 13 bases between them. CDR3 nucleotides: TGTGCCAGCAGCTTACTGGCAGACAAACCCTACGAGCAGTACTTC. Residues: CASSLLADKPYEQYF.

The chain has TRBV5-1 and TRBJ2-5; 7 bases align to TRBD2. V shed 6 bases and J 6 bases; nucleotides not matched to a gene: 14. This CDR3 has 15 residues. Germline V lookup: CDR1 SGHRS, CDR2 YFSETQ. The CDR3 nucleotides read TGCGCCAGCACCAACCAGCGGGACGGGGGGAAGACCCAGTACTTC. It yields the protein CASTNQRDGGKTQYF.

This clone appeared a single time. The chain uses TRBV6-1 and TRBJ2-1; D remains ambiguous. This CDR3 is built from 14 residues. Germline V gene data show CDR1 as MNHNS and CDR2 as SASEGT. Trimming left V 0 bases short and J 7 bases short, with 10 bases between. This CDR3 reads CASSEALAGNEQFF. The DNA for the CDR3 is TGTGCCAGCAGTGAAGCGCTGGCCGGGAATGAGCAGTTCTTC.

The gene calls are TRBV18 and TRBJ2-3; TRBD2 matches at 7 bases. V dropped 1 base and J dropped 0; count of bases not matched to a gene: 7. The CDR3 has 17 amino acids. The germline V gene encodes CDR1 KGHSH and CDR2 LQKENI. CDR3 sequence (DNA): TGTGCCAGCTCACCACTCAGTGGGACTATTAGCACAGATACGCAGTATTTT. It yields the protein CASSPLSGTISTDTQYF.

The V call is TRBV9, the J call TRBJ1-4; TRBD1 matches at 9 bases. The CDR3 has 15 amino acids. V lost 0 bases to trimming and J lost 7 bases; unmatched junction nucleotides: 4. CDR1 is SGDLS, CDR2 YYNGEE, per germline. This CDR3 is CASSVGGTGIEKLFF. As DNA, the CDR3 is TGTGCCAGCAGCGTAGGAGGGACAGGGATTGAAAAACTGTTTTTT.

The chain joins TRBV7-8 to TRBJ2-1, with 10 nucleotides matching TRBD2. CDR3 length: 16 amino acids. The germline gives CDR1 SGHVS, CDR2 FQNEAQ. The J segment lost 3 bases and the V segment lost 1 base, leaving 3 bases of the junction unmatched. The DNA for the CDR3 is TGTGCCAGCAGCTTAGAAGGGACTAGCGTCTACAATGAGCAGTTCTTC. Amino acid sequence: CASSLEGTSVYNEQFF.

V is TRBV5-1 and J is TRBJ2-7; the match to TRBD1 covers 9 bases. The CDR3 contains 14 residues. The germline CDR1 and CDR2 sequences are SGHRS and YFSETQ. The V and J ends lost 2 bases and 6 bases, in that order; junction bases with no gene match: 6. CDR3 amino acids: CASSLGGQGVEQYF. The DNA for the CDR3 is TGCGCCAGCAGCTTAGGGGGACAGGGTGTCGAGCAGTACTTC.

The chain has TRBV7-2 and TRBJ2-7; D is uncertain. The germline V gene encodes CDR1 SGHTA and CDR2 FQGNSA. CDR3 length equals 14 residues. V was trimmed by 4 bases and J by 1 base, leaving 11 bases between them. CDR3 sequence reads: CASSWGPYSYEQYF. The DNA for the CDR3 is TGTGCCAGCAGCTGGGGTCCGTATTCCTACGAGCAGTACTTC.

The chain links TRBV29-1 to TRBJ1-1, with no clear D. Trimming pared 6 bases from V and 4 bases from J, leaving 12 bases between. Germline loops: CDR1 SQVTM, CDR2 ANQGSEA. CDR3 length equals 12 residues. CDR3 in amino acids: CSVEEAGTEAFF. The CDR3 nucleotides read TGCAGCGTCGAGGAGGCAGGCACTGAAGCTTTCTTT.

V gene TRBV29-1 combines with J gene TRBJ1-3, with 7 bases matching TRBD1. The CDR3 is 14 residues long. Unmatched junction bases numbered 2, after V lost 1 base and J lost 2 bases. From germline, CDR1 is SQVTM and CDR2 ANQGSEA. For the CDR3, the DNA is TGCAGCGTTGAAGGGGACAGTGCTGGAAACACCATATATTTT. Its translation is CSVEGDSAGNTIYF.

This chain joins TRBV7-9 and TRBJ1-4, with D unclear. The germline V gene has CDR1 SEHNR and CDR2 FQNEAQ (reference sequence). This CDR3 comprises 15 residues. V shed 4 bases and J shed 1 base, with 10 bases lying between them. CDR3 region: CASSSVMGTNEKLFF. CDR3 nucleotide sequence: TGTGCCAGCAGCTCCGTGATGGGAACTAATGAAAAACTGTTTTTT.

The V and J genes are TRBV28 and TRBJ2-7, with a possible D match to TRBD1 (5 bases). This CDR3 comprises 17 residues. Germline CDR1 MDHEN, CDR2 SYDVKM. Trimming pared 2 bases from V and 0 bases from J, leaving 17 bases between. The DNA of the CDR3 is TGTGCCAGCAGTTTAAAGGCCCTAGGGGTCTACTCCTACGAGCAGTACTTC. Its translation is CASSLKALGVYSYEQYF.

The rearrangement links TRBV19 to TRBJ1-5; the match to TRBD1 covers 9 bases. The V and J ends lost 5 bases and 1 base, in that order; junction bases with no gene match: 12. Germline values: CDR1 LNHDA, CDR2 SQIVND (reference sequence). The CDR3 runs to 18 residues. CDR3 nucleotides: TGTGCCAGTAGTGTCCCGGGACAGGGTGAGTGGAGCAATCAGCCCCAGCATTTT. It specifies CASSVPGQGEWSNQPQHF.

The chain has TRBV4-3 and TRBJ2-2, with D perhaps matching TRBD1 (5 bases). V was trimmed by 2 bases and J by 1 base, leaving 14 bases between them. The V gene's germline CDR1 is LGHNA and CDR2 YSLEER. The length of the CDR3 is 17 residues. The CDR3 sequence: CASSQNRDSLNTGELFF. DNA of the CDR3: TGCGCCAGCAGCCAAAATCGCGACAGCCTGAACACCGGGGAGCTGTTTTTT.

The V call is TRBV18, the J call TRBJ2-5; D tentatively fits TRBD1 or TRBD2 (5 bases each). This CDR3 comprises 15 residues. V shed 2 bases and J shed 3 bases, with 13 bases lying between them. Germline CDR1 is KGHSH and CDR2 is LQKENI. This chain's CDR3 is CASSPGAGTEETQYF. CDR3 DNA: TGTGCCAGCTCACCAGGGGCGGGTACCGAAGAGACCCAGTACTTC.

The chain combines TRBV5-1 with TRBJ2-5, with a tentative D call TRBD2 (5 bases). V lost 4 bases and J lost 4, with 8 bases in between. CDR3 length equals 12 residues. CDR1 is SGHRS and CDR2 is YFSETQ in the germline V gene. The CDR3 sequence is CASSMTTETQYF. CDR3 nucleotides: TGCGCCAGCAGCATGACTACAGAGACCCAGTACTTC. Looking up the rest from reference TRBV5-1 and TRBJ2-5 gives the full variable domain: KAGVTQTPRYLIKTRGQQVTLSCSPISGHRSVSWYQQTPGQGLQFLFEYFSETQRNKGNFPGRFSGRQFSNSRSEMNVSTLELGDSALYLCASSMTTETQYFGPGTRLLVL.

This chain links TRBV9 with TRBJ1-1, with TRBD1 identical over 8 bases. The CDR3 runs 15 residues. CDR1 is SGDLS, CDR2 YYNGEE, per germline. V lost 3 bases and J lost 0; bases outside the gene matches: 4. The CDR3 DNA reads as TGTGCCAGCAGCGGCCGACAGGGGTTGAACACTGAAGCTTTCTTT. Translation gives CASSGRQGLNTEAFF.

This clone is a singleton in its sample. The rearrangement joins TRBV7-2 to TRBJ2-7; no definite D call. This CDR3 is built from 13 residues. V was pared by 1 base and J by 4 bases, with 8 bases between. Germline-derived CDR1 and CDR2 are SGHTA and FQGNSA. The CDR3 spells CASSLGARYEQYF. CDR3 sequence (DNA): TGTGCCAGCAGCTTAGGGGCCAGATACGAGCAGTACTTC.

This chain links TRBV6-5 with TRBJ2-7; 8 nucleotides agree with TRBD1. Germline V gives CDR1 MNHEY, CDR2 SVGAGI. The CDR3 is 15 amino acids. The J segment lost 3 bases and the V segment lost 3 bases, leaving 7 bases of the junction unmatched. The CDR3 sequence: CASSYTGTGLYEQYF. The CDR3 nucleotides are TGTGCCAGCAGTTATACCGGGACAGGCCTCTACGAGCAGTACTTC.

The rearrangement joins TRBV7-8 to TRBJ2-1; D unresolved. CDR1 SGHVS and CDR2 FQNEAQ come from the germline V gene. The V gene lost 2 bases and the J gene lost 9 bases, with 17 bases spanning the gap. The CDR3 totals 15 residues. CDR3 sequence reads: CASSLLPAPPGEQFF. CDR3 nucleotide sequence: TGTGCCAGCAGCTTATTACCCGCCCCGCCAGGTGAGCAGTTCTTC.

V usage is TRBV30 and J usage is TRBJ2-5; D might be TRBD2 (6 bases). V was trimmed by 8 bases and J by 5 bases, leaving 12 bases between them. Looked up from germline, CDR1 is GTSNPN and CDR2 is SVGIG (reference sequence). This CDR3 is 11 amino acids long. The CDR3 nucleotides read TGTGCCGGAGGGTTCGGGGAGACCCAGTACTTC. It is translated as CAGGFGETQYF.

There are a few counts of this clone. The chain employs TRBV5-1 and TRBJ2-7; a weak D match, TRBD2 (6 bases). The CDR3 consists of 14 residues. Germline loops: CDR1 SGHRS, CDR2 YFSETQ. V gave up 2 bases and J gave up 2 bases, with 11 bases separating them. CDR3 sequence reads: CASSLAGPAYEQYF. Written as DNA, the CDR3 is TGCGCCAGCAGCTTAGCGGGTCCGGCCTACGAGCAGTACTTC. The complete variable domain, with remaining parts taken from reference TRBV5-1 and TRBJ2-7, reads KAGVTQTPRYLIKTRGQQVTLSCSPISGHRSVSWYQQTPGQGLQFLFEYFSETQRNKGNFPGRFSGRQFSNSRSEMNVSTLELGDSALYLCASSLAGPAYEQYFGPGTRLTVT.

The rearrangement joins TRBV7-9 to TRBJ1-3, with a tentative D call TRBD1 (5 bases). From germline, CDR1 is SEHNR and CDR2 FQNEAQ (reference sequence). This CDR3 comprises 16 residues. Trimming left V 5 bases short and J 1 base short, with 15 bases between. CDR3 region: CASSVRQFRSGNTIYF. The CDR3 DNA is TGTGCCAGCAGCGTACGACAGTTTAGGTCTGGAAACACCATATATTTT.

The V call is TRBV9, the J call TRBJ2-7, with 9 bases matching TRBD1. Germline CDR1 reads SGDLS; CDR2 reads YYNGEE. This CDR3 is built from 16 residues. With 3 bases clipped from V and 0 bases from J, the junction kept 7 bases outside the gene matches. CDR3 protein: CASSDKQGASSYEQYF. As DNA, the CDR3 is TGTGCCAGCAGCGATAAACAGGGGGCAAGCTCCTACGAGCAGTACTTC.